This TCR beta chain is from a study of spatial heterogeneity in lung cancer. Overall study: When available, follow-up PBMC samples taken a median of approximately two years after resection were sequenced. Whole-study findings and limits: Circulating ubiquitous expanded tumor TCRs were observed more frequently at resection than at follow-up.

On each TCR cDNA molecule, a unique molecular identifier was present. TCRdb recomputed calls from the 5' RACE reads with MiXCR, one row per CDR3 protein. This sample has more than 95,000 distinct CDR3 sequences, with 9% to 15% found just once. Specified time point: blood at routine non-recurrence follow-up after resection. Sequencing covered unsorted whole RNA taken from tumor, nontumor lung or frozen PBMC. This clonotype appeared many times. Its matching antigen is unknown. This CDR3 has 15 amino acids. The V gene lost 0 bases and the J gene lost 8 bases, with 16 bases spanning the gap. From germline, CDR1 is MNHNY and CDR2 SVGAGI (reference sequence).

V is TRBV6-6 and J is TRBJ1-2, with D perhaps TRBD1 (5 bases). The sequencing used PBMCs, collected at follow-up. This TCR was sampled from a male donor with early-stage non-small cell lung cancer. The CDR3 loop reads CASSYSNGGRGGYTF. CDR3 DNA: TGTGCCAGCAGTTACTCGAACGGGGGACGAGGAGGCTACACCTTC.